This T cell receptor beta chain was captured in a study of Ad26.COV2.S vaccination and SARS-CoV-2 variants. Whole-study context: Doses of Ad26.COV2.S were injected into muscle once or twice, 56 days apart.

On this clone itself: Antigen specificity is unknown.

Using immunoSEQ multiplex PCR, the repertoire was profiled, and TCRdb retains in-frame clones only, with some absent. The table lists about 320,000 clones, 86% of them singletons, with 1.5% to 2.5% in the top ten. General study results and limits: Non-spike TCR breadth did not differ much between vaccine and placebo recipients. Breadth and depth estimates from TCRs may understate total T cell responses.

Germline V gives CDR1 MNHNS, CDR2 SASEGT. V lost 6 bases and J lost 0, with 18 bases in between. The CDR3 is 17 residues long. Treatment indicated: some 19 received Ad26.COV2.S at low or high dose, single or two shots; 5 received placebo; per-sample allocation not given. The samples were gathered on day 63 after the first injection of vaccine or placebo. Its platform was an Ad26 vector, and its expressed antigen was Wuhan-strain SARS-CoV-2 spike. The clonotype comes from a person between 18 and 60 years old who received the Ad26.COV2.S COVID-19 vaccine or a placebo. Sequences were derived from peripheral blood, sampled in a trial of Ad26.COV2.S vaccine versus placebo. The J gene is TRBJ1-3, the V gene TRBV6-1; D possibly corresponds to TRBD1 (6 bases). The CDR3 sequence is CASREPITGSSGNTIYF. The CDR3, as DNA: TGTGCCAGCAGAGAACCAATAACAGGGAGCTCTGGAAACACCATATATTTT.